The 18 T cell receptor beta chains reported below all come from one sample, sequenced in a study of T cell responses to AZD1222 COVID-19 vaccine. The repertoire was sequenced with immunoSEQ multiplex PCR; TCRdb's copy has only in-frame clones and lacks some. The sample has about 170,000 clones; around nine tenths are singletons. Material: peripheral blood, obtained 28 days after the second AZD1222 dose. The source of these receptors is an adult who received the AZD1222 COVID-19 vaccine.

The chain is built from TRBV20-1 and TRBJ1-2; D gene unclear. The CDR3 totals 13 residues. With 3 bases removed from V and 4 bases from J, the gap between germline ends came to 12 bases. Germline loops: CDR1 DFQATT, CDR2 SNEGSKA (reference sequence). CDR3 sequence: CSASPHGGYGYTF. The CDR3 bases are TGCAGTGCTAGTCCCCACGGCGGCTATGGCTACACCTTC.

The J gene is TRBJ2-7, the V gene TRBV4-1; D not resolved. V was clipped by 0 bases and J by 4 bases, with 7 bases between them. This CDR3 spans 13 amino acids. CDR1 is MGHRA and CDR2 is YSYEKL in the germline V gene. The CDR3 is CASSQEVVYEQYF. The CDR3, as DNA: TGCGCCAGCAGCCAAGAAGTAGTTTACGAGCAGTACTTC.

Written as DNA, the CDR3 is TGTGCCAGCAGCTTCGTGCGGGGTACCATATATTTT. The encoded protein is CASSFVRGTIYF. The chain carries TRBV7-2 and TRBJ1-3; D is unresolved. With 3 bases removed from V and 10 bases from J, the gap between germline ends came to 10 bases. This CDR3 has 12 residues. The germline gives CDR1 SGHTA, CDR2 FQGNSA.

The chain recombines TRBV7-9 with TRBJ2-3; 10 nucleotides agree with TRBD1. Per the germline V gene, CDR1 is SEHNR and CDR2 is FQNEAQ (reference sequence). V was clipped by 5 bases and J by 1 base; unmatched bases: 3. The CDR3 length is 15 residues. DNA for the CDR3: TGTGCCAGCAGCGAAGGGACAGGGGGCACAGATACGCAGTATTTT. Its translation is CASSEGTGGTDTQYF.

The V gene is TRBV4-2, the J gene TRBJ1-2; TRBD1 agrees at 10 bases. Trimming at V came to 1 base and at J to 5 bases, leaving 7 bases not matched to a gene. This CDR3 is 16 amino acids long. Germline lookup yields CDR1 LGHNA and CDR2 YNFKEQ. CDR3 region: CASSQAQGQGQYGYTF. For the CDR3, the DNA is TGTGCCAGCAGCCAAGCCCAGGGACAGGGGCAGTATGGCTACACCTTC.

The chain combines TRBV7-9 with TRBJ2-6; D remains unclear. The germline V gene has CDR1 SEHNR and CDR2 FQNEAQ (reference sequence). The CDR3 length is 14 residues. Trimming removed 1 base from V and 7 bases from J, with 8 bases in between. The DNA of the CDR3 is TGTGCCAGCAGCTTAGAACTGCCTGCCAACGTCCTGACTTTC. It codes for CASSLELPANVLTF. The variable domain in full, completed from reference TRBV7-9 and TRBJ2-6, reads DTGVSQNPRHKITKRGQNVTFRCDPISEHNRLYWYRQTLGQGPEFLTYFQNEAQLEKSRLLSDRFSAERPKGSFSTLEIQRTEQGDSAMYLCASSLELPANVLTFGAGSRLTVL.

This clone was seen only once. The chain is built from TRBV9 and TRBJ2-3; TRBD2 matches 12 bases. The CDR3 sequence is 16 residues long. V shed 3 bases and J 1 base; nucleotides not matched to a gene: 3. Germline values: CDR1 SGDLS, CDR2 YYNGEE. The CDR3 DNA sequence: TGTGCCAGCAGCGCTAGGACTAGCGGGGGCACAGATACGCAGTATTTT. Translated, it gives CASSARTSGGTDTQYF.

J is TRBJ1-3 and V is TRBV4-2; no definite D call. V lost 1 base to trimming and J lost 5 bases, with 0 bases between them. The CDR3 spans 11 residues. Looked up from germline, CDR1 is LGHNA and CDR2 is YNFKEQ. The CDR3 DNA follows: TGTGCCAGCAGCCAAGGAAACACCATATATTTT. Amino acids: CASSQGNTIYF.

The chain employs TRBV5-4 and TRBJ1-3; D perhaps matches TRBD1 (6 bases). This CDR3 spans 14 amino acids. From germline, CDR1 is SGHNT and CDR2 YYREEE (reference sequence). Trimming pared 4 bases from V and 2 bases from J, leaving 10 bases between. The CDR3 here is CASSAQGAGNTIYF. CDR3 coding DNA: TGTGCCAGCAGCGCACAGGGAGCTGGAAACACCATATATTTT.

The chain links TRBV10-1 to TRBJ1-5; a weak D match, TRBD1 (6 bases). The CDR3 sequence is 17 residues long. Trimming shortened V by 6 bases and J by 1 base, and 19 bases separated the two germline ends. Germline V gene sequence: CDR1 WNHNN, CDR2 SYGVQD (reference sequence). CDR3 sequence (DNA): TGCGCCAGCAGGGACATCTCGGGACAAAAGAGCAATCAGCCCCAGCATTTT. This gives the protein CASRDISGQKSNQPQHF.

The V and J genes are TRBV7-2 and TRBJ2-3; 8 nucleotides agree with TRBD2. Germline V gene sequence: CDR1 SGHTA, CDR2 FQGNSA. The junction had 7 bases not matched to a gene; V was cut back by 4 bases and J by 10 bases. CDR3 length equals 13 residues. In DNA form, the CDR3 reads TGTGCCAGCAGCTCGGGGGGGTCATGGGCGCAGTATTTT. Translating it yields CASSSGGSWAQYF.

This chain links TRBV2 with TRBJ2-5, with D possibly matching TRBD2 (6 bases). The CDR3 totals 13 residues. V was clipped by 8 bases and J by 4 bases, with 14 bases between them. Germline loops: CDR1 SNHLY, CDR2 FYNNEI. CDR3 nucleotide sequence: TGTGCCAGCGGACGGGACTTGGGAGAGACCCAGTACTTC. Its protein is CASGRDLGETQYF.

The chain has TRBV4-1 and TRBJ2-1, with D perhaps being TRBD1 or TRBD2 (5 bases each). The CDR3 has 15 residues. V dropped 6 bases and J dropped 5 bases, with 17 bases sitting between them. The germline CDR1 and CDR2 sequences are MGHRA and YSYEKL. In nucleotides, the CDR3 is TGCGCCAGCAGACACCCCCTCGGGGCGGACAATGAGCAGTTCTTC. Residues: CASRHPLGADNEQFF.

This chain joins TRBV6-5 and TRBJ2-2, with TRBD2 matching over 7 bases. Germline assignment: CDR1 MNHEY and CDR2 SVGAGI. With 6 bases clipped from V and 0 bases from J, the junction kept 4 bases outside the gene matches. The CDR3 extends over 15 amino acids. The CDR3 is CASSSGLANTGELFF. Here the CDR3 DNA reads TGTGCCAGCAGCTCCGGACTAGCGAACACCGGGGAGCTGTTTTTT.

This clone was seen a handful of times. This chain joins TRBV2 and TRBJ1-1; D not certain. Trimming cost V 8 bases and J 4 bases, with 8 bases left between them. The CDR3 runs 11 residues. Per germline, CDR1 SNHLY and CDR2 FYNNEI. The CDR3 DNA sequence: TGTGCCAGCCTATCTTCCACTGAAGCTTTCTTT. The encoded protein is CASLSSTEAFF.

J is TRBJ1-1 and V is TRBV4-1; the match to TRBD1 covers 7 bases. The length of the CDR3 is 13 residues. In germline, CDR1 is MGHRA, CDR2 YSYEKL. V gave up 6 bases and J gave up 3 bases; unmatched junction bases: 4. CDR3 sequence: CASRPTGDTEAFF. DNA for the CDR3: TGCGCCAGCAGACCTACAGGGGACACTGAAGCTTTCTTT.

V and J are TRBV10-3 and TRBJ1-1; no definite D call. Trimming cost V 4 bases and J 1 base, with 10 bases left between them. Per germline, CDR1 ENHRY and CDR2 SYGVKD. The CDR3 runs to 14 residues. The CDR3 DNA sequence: TGTGCCATCAGTGCTCGCGCCCCGAACACTGAAGCTTTCTTT. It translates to CAISARAPNTEAFF.

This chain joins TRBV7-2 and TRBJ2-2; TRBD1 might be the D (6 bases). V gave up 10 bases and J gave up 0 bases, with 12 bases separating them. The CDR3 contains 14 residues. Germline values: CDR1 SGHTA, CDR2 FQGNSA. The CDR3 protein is CAILGTTNTGELFF. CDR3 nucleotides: TGTGCCATCCTAGGGACAACGAACACCGGGGAGCTGTTTTTT.